The TCR beta chain described here comes from a study of blood T cells in healthy people across ages. The CDR3 length is 15 residues. Per germline, CDR1 MDHEN and CDR2 SYDVKM. Deletions cut 2 bases from V and 5 bases from J, with 13 bases between. Findings of the study overall: Unsorted PBMCs prevented conclusive naive versus antigen-experienced comparison.

As concerns this clonotype: Its antigen is currently unknown.

Together with a sample-barcoded 5' primer, a J-beta primer mix was included in a second PCR lasting roughly 6 to 12 cycles. MiXCR, run by TCRdb on the 5' RACE reads, gives a single entry per CDR3 protein. This sample has around 2 million distinct CDR3 sequences, with approximately 39% found just once. This chain uses TRBV28 with TRBJ1-5; D gene unclear. This sequence was found in a human donor in good health. Source material: blood. The CDR3 spells CASSLEDAGYQPQHF. The DNA of the CDR3 is TGTGCCAGCAGTTTAGAGGATGCAGGATATCAGCCCCAGCATTTT.